The present TCR beta chain was sequenced within a study of blood T cells in healthy people across ages (dated by TCRdb to the mid-2010s). With respect to the entire study: In model experiments, template switching captured about one uniquely barcoded TCR beta cDNA molecule for every two T cells. The study measured age-related changes in TCR beta repertoire diversity using deep sequencing normalized with unique cDNA molecular identifiers. Donors were grouped into four age groups: young (average about 15 years), middle-aged (39), aged (about 60) and long-lived (about 82). Two additional independent replicas of 1 million unique cDNA reads from the same blood draw were analyzed for two donors (one aged 18 to 30 and one aged 80 or older).

The donors were roughly 39 Caucasian individuals from Russia, aged about 6 to 95 years, who were systemically healthy. Each donor gave ten milliliters of peripheral blood, collected into EDTA-treated Vacutainer tubes. Ficoll-Paque density-gradient centrifugation was used to isolate PBMCs, with at least 7 million per sample. Total RNA, at least 5.5 micrograms per sample, was extracted from PBMCs with Trizol reagent. For every donor, an aliquot of PBMCs went through flow cytometry to measure the percentages of naive CD45RAhigh/CD27high T cells. This clonotype was found a few times. The target of this receptor is not known. Per-nucleotide qualities are absent, and no much larger clonotype sits a single base away. The method was 5' RACE. Sequencing took place on an Illumina HiSeq 2500. A second PCR of roughly 6 to 11 cycles was run with a J-beta primer mix and a sample-barcoded 5' primer. A unique molecular identifier was introduced onto each TCR beta cDNA molecule by a template-switch 5' adaptor carrying 12 random nucleotides. Each sample yielded at least 3 million CDR3-containing paired-end reads. The Mint cDNA synthesis kit, primed by a TRBC-specific oligonucleotide, was used to synthesize first-strand cDNA from all RNA. Following uracil-DNA glycosylase treatment, all cDNA underwent a first 18-cycle PCR with the universal primers M1SS and BC2_uni_R. Processing in the source paper ran as follows. Normalization of each sample was performed by random selection of 1 million high-quality reads, each carrying a distinct molecular identifier. Reads with shared molecular identifiers were discarded instead of being binned into consensus sequences. MiTCR, set to a Q25 quality threshold and the strictest error-elimination algorithm, was used for CDR3 identification, clonotype clustering and error correction. A nonparametric unseen species model using Euler transformation provided a lower-bound estimate of total TCR beta diversity. TCRdb redid the processing of the public reads, applying fastp at Q25 and MiXCR, and retained in-frame beta chains. Rows are combined by CDR3 protein, so each entry shows the most common genes and DNA. TCRdb, rather than the study authors, made the V and J calls. The table for this sample lists roughly 1,000,000 distinct CDR3 sequences; approximately 26% of them were counted only once. Of the sample, 0.75% is held by the ten largest clones.

General findings and caveats noted by the study authors: As age increased, observed TCR beta diversity per million T cells dropped in a roughly linear way, and a significant reduction was already evident by age 40. Because the CMV infection status of the donors was unknown, age-related changes in expanded clonotypes may potentially have been confounded. A strong correlation was found between observed TCR beta diversity and the percentage of naive T cells measured by flow cytometry. Conclusive comparison of naive and antigen-experienced compartments was prevented by the profiling of bulk unsorted PBMCs. Estimates of total diversity based on one million sequenced T cells were considered lower bounds and underestimates. Compared with the aged group, more naive CD4+ T cells, fewer expanded clones and increased TCR diversity were shown by the long-lived group, suggesting age selection.

This sample also belongs to another study, concerning T cells of mothers and their children. The second study's paper adds: Nine systemically healthy Caucasian individuals served as donors, namely three mothers together with their six children. cDNA synthesis consumed the entire amount of extracted RNA, loaded at 1.5 ug RNA in each 15 ul reaction. In the second PCR, the M1S primer introduced both the sample barcodes and 2-4 random nucleotides. Over 8 million TCR beta CDR3 reads were obtained for each mother, and approximately 3.2 million reads were obtained for each child. TCR recombination output is similarly shaped by thymic selection in related and unrelated pairs, with a minor effect exerted by inherited differences. Normalized repertoire overlap was always found to be slightly, but never significantly, higher in related mother-child pairs than in unrelated mother-child pairs. With a sensitivity of approximately 100 clones per million clonotypes, no persistent microchimeric T cell clones were detected. The study used deep NGS to compare TCR beta repertoires of mothers and children, seeking features distinguishing related mother-child pairs from unrelated individuals. Mothers averaged about 37 +/- 4 years of age and children averaged roughly 12 +/- 4 years. Libraries were sequenced on Illumina HiSeq 2000 with 100+100 nt paired-end reads after adapter ligation with NEBNext reagents. To avoid cross-contamination, the mother libraries and the child libraries were prepared a month apart and sequenced in separate runs. Between roughly 500,000 and 2,300,000 distinct TCR beta clonotypes were identified per donor. Naive TCR beta clonotypes were estimated from low-frequency clonotypes matched to each donor's FACS-determined naive share, without sorting.

The TCR was taken from a girl aged 2 to 9 in good health. Material: blood.

The CDR3: CASRPEERERKYSSTDTQYF. Here is the DNA: TGTGCCAGCAGGCCAGAAGAGCGGGAGAGGAAGTACTCTAGCACAGATACGCAGTATTTT. Recombination connected TRBV2 to TRBJ2-3, with 8 junctional bases fitting TRBD2. For CDR1 and CDR2, the germline V gene lists SNHLY and FYNNEI. V loses 6 bases at its end and J loses 0 bases; junction bases beyond the gene matches: 20. The cysteine opens and the phenylalanine closes a CDR3 of 20 amino acids. CDR3 DNA only is kept here, 60 bases in frame from base 1. The full variable domain, completed from the reference TRBV2 and TRBJ2-3 proteins outside the CDR3, reads EPEVTQTPSHQVTQMGQEVILRCVPISNHLYFYWYRQILGQKVEFLVSFYNNEISEKSEIFDDQFSVERPDGSNFTLKIRSTKLEDSAMYFCASRPEERERKYSSTDTQYFGPGTRLTVL.